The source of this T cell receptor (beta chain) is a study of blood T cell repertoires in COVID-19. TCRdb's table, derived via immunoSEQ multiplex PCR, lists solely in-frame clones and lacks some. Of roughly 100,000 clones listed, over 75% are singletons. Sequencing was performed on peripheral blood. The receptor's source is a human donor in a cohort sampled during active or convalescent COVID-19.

The CDR3 sequence is CASSYSTANYGYTF. CDR3 bases: TGTGCCAGCAGTTACTCGACAGCTAACTATGGCTACACCTTC. The chain combines TRBV6-6 with TRBJ1-2; D might be TRBD1 (5 bases). The CDR3 contains 14 residues. Germline CDR1 is MNHNY and CDR2 is SVGAGI (reference sequence). Trimming shortened V by 0 bases and J by 0 bases, and 5 bases separated the two germline ends.